There are a few counts of the clone carrying this T cell receptor (beta chain). Trimming took off 4 bases at V and 2 bases at J, with 16 bases between the two ends. Germline-derived CDR1 and CDR2 are SGHTA and FQGNSA. The CDR3 has 16 residues. This entry belongs to a study of blood T cells in healthy people across ages. Study as a whole: Researchers report that template switching captured about one barcoded beta molecule per two T cells.

Using a J-beta primer mix together with a sample-barcoded 5' primer, a second PCR was run for about 6 to 12 cycles. From the 5' RACE reads, TCRdb called clonotypes with MiXCR, one entry per CDR3 protein. The table records more than 1,000,000 distinct CDR3 sequences, approximately 25% of them present only once. These data were also filed under a second study, of T cells of mothers and their children. This second study says: Each mother gave over 8.5 million TCR beta CDR3 reads; each child, around 2.8 million. Persistent microchimeric T cell clones were not found at ~100 per million sensitivity.

V is TRBV7-2 and J is TRBJ2-3; no reliable D call. The sequenced sample consisted of blood. This TCR derives from a girl aged 2 to 9 in good health. DNA of the CDR3: TGTGCCAGCAGCTCCGGCCCCTTACTCGACACAGATACGCAGTATTTT. This codes for CASSSGPLLDTDTQYF.